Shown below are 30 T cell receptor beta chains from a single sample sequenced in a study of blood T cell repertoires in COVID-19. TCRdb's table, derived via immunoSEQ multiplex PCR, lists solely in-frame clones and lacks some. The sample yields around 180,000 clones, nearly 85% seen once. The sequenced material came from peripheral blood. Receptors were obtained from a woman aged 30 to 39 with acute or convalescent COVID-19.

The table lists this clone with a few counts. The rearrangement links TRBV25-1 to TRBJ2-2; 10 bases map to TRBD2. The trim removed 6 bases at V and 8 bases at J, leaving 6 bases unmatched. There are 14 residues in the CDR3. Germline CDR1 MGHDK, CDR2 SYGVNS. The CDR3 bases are TGTGCCAGCAGGGCGAGCGGGAGGGCTGGGGAGCTGTTTTTT. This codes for CASRASGRAGELFF.

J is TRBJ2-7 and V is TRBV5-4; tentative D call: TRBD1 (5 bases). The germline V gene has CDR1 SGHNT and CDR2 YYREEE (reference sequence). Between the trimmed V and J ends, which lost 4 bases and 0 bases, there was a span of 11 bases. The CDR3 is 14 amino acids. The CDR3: CASSVSTVSYEQYF. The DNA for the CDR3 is TGTGCCAGCAGCGTGTCGACAGTCTCCTACGAGCAGTACTTC.

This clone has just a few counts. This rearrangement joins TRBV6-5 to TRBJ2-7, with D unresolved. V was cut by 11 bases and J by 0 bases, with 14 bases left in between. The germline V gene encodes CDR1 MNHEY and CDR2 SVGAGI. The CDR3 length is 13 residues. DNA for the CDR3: TGTGCCTCCGGGTGGCGGAGCTCCTACGAGCAGTACTTC. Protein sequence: CASGWRSSYEQYF.

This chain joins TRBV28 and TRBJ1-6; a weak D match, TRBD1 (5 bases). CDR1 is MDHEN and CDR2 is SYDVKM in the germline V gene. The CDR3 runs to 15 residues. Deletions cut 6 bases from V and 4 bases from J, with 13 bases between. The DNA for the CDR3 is TGTGCCAGCAGAACCCCCGGGGGGTATAATTCACCCCTCCACTTT. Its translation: CASRTPGGYNSPLHF.

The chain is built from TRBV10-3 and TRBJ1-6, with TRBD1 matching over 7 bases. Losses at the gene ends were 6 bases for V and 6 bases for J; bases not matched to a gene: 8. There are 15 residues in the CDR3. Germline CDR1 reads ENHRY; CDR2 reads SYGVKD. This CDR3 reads CAIRGQLQSNSPLHF. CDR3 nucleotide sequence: TGTGCCATCAGGGGACAGTTACAATCTAATTCACCCCTCCACTTT.

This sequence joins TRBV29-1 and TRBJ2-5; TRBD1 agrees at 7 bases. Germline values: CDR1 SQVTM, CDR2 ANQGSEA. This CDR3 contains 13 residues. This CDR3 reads CSSTSGTVRTQYF. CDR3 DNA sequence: TGCAGTTCTACTTCGGGGACAGTGCGGACCCAGTACTTC.

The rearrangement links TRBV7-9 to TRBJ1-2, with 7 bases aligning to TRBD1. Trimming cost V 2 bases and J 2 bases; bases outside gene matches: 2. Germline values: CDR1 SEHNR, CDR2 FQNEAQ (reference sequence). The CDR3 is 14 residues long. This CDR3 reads CASSLTGVNYGYTF. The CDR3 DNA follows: TGTGCCAGCAGCTTAACAGGGGTGAACTATGGCTACACCTTC.

The CDR3 DNA is TGTGCCAGCAGTTTTGCCGGGAACACTGAAGCTTTCTTT. This translates into CASSFAGNTEAFF. The chain links TRBV12-3 or TRBV12-4 to TRBJ1-1, with D uncertain. V shed 3 bases and J shed 1 base, with 6 bases lying between them. This CDR3 has 13 amino acids.

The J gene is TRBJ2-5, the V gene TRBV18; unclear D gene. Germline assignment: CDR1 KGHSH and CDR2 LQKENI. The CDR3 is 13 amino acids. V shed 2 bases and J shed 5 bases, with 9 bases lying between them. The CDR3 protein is CASSPAVSETQYF. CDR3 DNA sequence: TGTGCCAGCTCACCAGCAGTTTCGGAGACCCAGTACTTC. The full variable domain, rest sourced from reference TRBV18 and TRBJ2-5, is NAGVMQNPRHLVRRRGQEARLRCSPMKGHSHVYWYRQLPEEGLKFMVYLQKENIIDESGMPKERFSAEFPKEGPSILRIQQVVRGDSAAYFCASSPAVSETQYFGPGTRLLVL.

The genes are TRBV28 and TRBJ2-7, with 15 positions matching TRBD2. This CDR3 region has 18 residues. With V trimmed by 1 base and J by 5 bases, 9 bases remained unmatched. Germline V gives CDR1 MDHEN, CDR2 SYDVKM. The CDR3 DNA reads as TGTGCCAGCAGTTTATCCCGGACTAGCGGGAGGGCCTTCCACGAGCAGTACTTC. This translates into CASSLSRTSGRAFHEQYF.

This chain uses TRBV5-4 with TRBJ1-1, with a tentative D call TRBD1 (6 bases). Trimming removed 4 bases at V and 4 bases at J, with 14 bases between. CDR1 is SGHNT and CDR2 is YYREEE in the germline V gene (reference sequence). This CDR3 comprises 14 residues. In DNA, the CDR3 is TGTGCCAGCAGCCTACAGGGCTGGGGCACTGAAGCTTTCTTT. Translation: CASSLQGWGTEAFF.

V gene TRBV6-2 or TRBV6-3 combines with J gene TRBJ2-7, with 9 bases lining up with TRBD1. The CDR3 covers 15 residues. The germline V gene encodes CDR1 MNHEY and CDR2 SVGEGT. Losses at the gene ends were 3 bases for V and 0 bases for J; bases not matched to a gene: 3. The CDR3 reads CASSYKQGASYEQYF. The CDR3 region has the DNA TGTGCCAGCAGTTATAAACAGGGGGCCTCCTACGAGCAGTACTTC.

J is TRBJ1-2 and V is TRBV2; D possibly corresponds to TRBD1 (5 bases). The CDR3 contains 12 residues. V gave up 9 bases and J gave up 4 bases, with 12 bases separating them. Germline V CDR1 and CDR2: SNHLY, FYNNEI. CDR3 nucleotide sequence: TGTGCCAGTCAGTCAGGGTTCTATGGCTACACCTTC. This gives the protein CASQSGFYGYTF.

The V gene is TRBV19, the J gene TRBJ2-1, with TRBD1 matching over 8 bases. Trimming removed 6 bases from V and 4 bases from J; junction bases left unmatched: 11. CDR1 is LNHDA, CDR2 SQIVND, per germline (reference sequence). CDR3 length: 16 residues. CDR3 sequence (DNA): TGTGCCAGTAGGAACCGTGGACAGGGTTCGTACAATGAGCAGTTCTTC. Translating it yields CASRNRGQGSYNEQFF.

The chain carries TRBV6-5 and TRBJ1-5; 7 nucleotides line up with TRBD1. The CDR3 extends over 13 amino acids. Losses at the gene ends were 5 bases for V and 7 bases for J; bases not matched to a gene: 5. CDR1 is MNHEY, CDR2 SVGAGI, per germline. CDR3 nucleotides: TGTGCCAGCAGTCTACAGGGGCGGCAGCCCCAGCATTTT. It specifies CASSLQGRQPQHF.

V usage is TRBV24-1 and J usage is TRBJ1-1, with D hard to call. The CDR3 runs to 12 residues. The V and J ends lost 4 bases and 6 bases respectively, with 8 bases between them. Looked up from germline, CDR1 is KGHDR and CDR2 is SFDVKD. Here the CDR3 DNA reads TGTGCCACCAGTGACAATGGAGCTGAAGCTTTCTTT. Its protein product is CATSDNGAEAFF.

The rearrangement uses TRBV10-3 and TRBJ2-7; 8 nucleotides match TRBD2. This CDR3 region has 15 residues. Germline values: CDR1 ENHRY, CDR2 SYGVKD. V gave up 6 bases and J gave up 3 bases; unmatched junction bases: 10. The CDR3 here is CAISGGDYNYYEQYF. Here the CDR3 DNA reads TGTGCCATCAGCGGGGGGGACTACAACTACTACGAGCAGTACTTC.

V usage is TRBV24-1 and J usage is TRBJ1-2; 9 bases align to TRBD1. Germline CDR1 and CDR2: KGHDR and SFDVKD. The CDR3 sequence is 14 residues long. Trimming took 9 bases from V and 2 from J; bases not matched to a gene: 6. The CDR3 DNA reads TGTGCCACCGGTCCCGGGACAGGGAACTATGGCTACACCTTC. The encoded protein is CATGPGTGNYGYTF.

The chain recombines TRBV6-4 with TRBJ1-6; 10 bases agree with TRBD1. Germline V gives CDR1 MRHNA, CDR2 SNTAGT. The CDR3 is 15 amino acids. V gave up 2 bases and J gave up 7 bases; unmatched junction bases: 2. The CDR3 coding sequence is TGTGCCAGCAGTGACGGACAGGGGGGAAATTCACCCCTCCACTTT. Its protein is CASSDGQGGNSPLHF.

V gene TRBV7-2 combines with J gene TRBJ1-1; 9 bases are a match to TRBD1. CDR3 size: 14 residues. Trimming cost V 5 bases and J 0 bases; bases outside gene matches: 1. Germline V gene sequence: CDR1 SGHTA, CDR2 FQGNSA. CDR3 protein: CASSGTGMNTEAFF. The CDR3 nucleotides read TGTGCCAGCAGCGGGACAGGGATGAACACTGAAGCTTTCTTT.

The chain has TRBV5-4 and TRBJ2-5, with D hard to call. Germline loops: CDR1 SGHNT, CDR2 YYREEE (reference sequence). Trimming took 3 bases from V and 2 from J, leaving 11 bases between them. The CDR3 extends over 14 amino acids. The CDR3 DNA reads TGTGCCAGCAGCTCGACAAGTAGACAAGAGACCCAGTACTTC. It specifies CASSSTSRQETQYF. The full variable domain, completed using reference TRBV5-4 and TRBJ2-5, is ETGVTQSPTHLIKTRGQQVTLRCSSQSGHNTVSWYQQALGQGPQFIFQYYREEENGRGNFPPRFSGLQFPNYSSELNVNALELDDSALYLCASSSTSRQETQYFGPGTRLLVL.

CDR3: CSASGHISRGTEAFF. DNA for the CDR3: TGCAGCGCCTCCGGCCACATTTCCCGGGGCACTGAAGCTTTCTTT. This chain uses TRBV29-1 with TRBJ1-1; D is undetermined. CDR1 and CDR2 (germline): SQVTM, ANQGSEA. This CDR3 comprises 15 residues. V shed 7 bases and J shed 4 bases, with 22 bases lying between them.

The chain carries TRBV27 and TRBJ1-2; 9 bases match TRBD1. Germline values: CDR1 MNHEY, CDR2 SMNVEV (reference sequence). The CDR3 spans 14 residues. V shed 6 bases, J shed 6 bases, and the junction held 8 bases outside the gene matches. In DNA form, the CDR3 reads TGTGCCAGCAGACTAACAGGGGGCCTTGATGGCTACACCTTC. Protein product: CASRLTGGLDGYTF.

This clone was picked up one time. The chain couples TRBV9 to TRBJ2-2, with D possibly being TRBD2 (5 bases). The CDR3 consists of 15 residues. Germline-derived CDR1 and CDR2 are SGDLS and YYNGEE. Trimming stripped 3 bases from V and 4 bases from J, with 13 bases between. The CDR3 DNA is TGTGCCAGCAGCGCCCATGCCCGGGGCACCGGGGAGCTGTTTTTT. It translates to CASSAHARGTGELFF.

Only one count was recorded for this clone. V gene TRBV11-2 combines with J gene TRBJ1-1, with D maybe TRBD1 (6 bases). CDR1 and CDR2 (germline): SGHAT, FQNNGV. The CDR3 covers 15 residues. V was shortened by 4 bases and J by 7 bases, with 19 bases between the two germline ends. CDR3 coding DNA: TGTGCCAGCAGCTCCAACCCCCAGGGGATAATTGAAGCTTTCTTT. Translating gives CASSSNPQGIIEAFF.

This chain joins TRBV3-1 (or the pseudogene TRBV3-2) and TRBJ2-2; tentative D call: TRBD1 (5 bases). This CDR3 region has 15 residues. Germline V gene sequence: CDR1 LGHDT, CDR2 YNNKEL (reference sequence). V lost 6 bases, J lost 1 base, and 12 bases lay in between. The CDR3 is CASRMQGRNTGELFF. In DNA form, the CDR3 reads TGTGCCAGCAGGATGCAGGGAAGGAACACCGGGGAGCTGTTTTTT.

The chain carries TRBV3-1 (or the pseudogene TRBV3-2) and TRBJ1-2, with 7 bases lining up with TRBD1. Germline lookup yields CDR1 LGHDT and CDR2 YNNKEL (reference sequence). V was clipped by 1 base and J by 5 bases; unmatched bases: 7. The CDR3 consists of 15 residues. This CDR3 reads CASSQGRTGLYGYTF. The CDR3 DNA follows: TGTGCCAGCAGCCAAGGAAGGACAGGCCTATATGGCTACACCTTC.

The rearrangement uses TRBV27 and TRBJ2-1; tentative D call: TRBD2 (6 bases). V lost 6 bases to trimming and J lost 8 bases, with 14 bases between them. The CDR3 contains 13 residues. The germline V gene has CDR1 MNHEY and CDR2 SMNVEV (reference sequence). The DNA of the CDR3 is TGTGCCAGCAGCTCCGGGGGTCGCTATGAGCAGTTCTTC. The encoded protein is CASSSGGRYEQFF.

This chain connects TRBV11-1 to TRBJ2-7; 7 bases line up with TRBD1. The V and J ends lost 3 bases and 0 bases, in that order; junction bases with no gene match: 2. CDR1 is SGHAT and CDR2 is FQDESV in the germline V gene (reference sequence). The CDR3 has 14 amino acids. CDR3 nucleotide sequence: TGTGCCAGCAGCTTCGGACAGGCCTCCTACGAGCAGTACTTC. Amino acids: CASSFGQASYEQYF.

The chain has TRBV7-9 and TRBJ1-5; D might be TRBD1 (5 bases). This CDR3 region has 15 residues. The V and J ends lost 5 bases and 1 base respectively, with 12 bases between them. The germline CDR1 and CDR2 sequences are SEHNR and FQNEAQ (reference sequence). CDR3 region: CASSPTGDSNQPQHF. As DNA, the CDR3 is TGTGCCAGCAGCCCCACGGGGGACAGCAATCAGCCCCAGCATTTT.